Here is one T cell receptor (beta chain) with its context. Its matching antigen is unknown. This entry comes from a study of cytomegalovirus exposure and HLA in healthy donors. Study summary: Earlier, 150 million to 200 million T cells were analyzed, and 90 million to 140 million unique TCR beta sequences were found among them.

This CDR3 comprises 14 residues. V dropped 1 base and J dropped 2 bases, with 9 bases sitting between them. Germline V lookup: CDR1 SGHRS, CDR2 YFSETQ. Whole-study findings and limits: A cluster of highly shared sequence variants was likely a sequencing artifact. An Asian-associated ancestry cluster reportedly showed fewer N-insertions than the roughly 670-donor mean in a later analysis.

The PCR employed 60 Vbeta primers together with 13 Jbeta primers. Here immunoSEQ multiplex PCR was the method, and the copy in TCRdb shows in-frame clones only, minus some. The sample includes about 240,000 clones, 70% to 90% seen only once; the top ten take around 8.6%. The specimen sequenced was PBMCs. V gene TRBV5-1 combines with J gene TRBJ1-1; possible D gene TRBD1, 5 bases. The origin of this receptor is an older woman in good health and CMV-seropositive. The CDR3, as DNA: TGCGCCAGCAGCTTGTCGGGGGTTAACACTGAAGCTTTCTTT. This codes for CASSLSGVNTEAFF.